Sequencing of this TCR beta chain was carried out in a study of T cell responses to AZD1222 COVID-19 vaccine. For the study at large: Pooled together were second doses at about 4 or about 12 weeks.

Study results and limitations: Regions 160-218 and 743-854 dominated among vaccine-associated CD4 TCRs spanning spike.

Clones were sequenced by immunoSEQ multiplex PCR, and TCRdb holds only the in-frame ones, with some missing. The data contain about 120,000 clones, roughly 90% of them seen just once; the ten biggest clones take up around 1.5%. The CDR3 totals 15 residues. Trimming removed 3 bases from V and 3 bases from J, with 15 bases in between. Germline CDR1 SEHNR, CDR2 FQNEAQ (reference sequence). Of note for this clone: The target antigen is unknown.

This clonotype originated in an adult in good health. Specimen: peripheral blood, collected on day 0 of AZD1222 vaccination. J is TRBJ2-7 and V is TRBV7-9; D is unclear. DNA of the CDR3: TGTGCCAGCAGCTTCTCGCCCAACCGAAACTACGAGCAGTACTTC. It yields the protein CASSFSPNRNYEQYF.